The sequence of this T cell receptor (beta chain) was determined in a study of T cell responses to AZD1222 COVID-19 vaccine. Study-wide results and limits: Among vaccine-associated CD4 TCRs, coverage spanned spike, with dominance at 160-218 and 743-854. Rises in breadth and depth of Spike-specific TCRs came after two AZD1222 doses. Donors skewed white British and female; clonal diversity was possibly underestimated. The study sampled repertoires only after the peak T cell response.

Trimming took off 3 bases at V and 7 bases at J, with 14 bases between the two ends. There are 14 residues in the CDR3. CDR1 is SGDLS, CDR2 YYNGEE, per germline. Here immunoSEQ multiplex PCR was the method, and the copy in TCRdb shows in-frame clones only, minus some. The data show about 160,000 clones, 92% seen once. About this clone: Its antigen is not identified.

This chain connects TRBV9 to TRBJ1-3; D is undetermined. This sample comprised peripheral blood, obtained on day 0 of MenACWY control vaccination. The receptor was isolated from an adult in good health. CDR3: CASSARRGSNTIYF. In DNA form, the CDR3 reads TGTGCCAGCAGCGCCAGGCGGGGTTCGAACACCATATATTTT.